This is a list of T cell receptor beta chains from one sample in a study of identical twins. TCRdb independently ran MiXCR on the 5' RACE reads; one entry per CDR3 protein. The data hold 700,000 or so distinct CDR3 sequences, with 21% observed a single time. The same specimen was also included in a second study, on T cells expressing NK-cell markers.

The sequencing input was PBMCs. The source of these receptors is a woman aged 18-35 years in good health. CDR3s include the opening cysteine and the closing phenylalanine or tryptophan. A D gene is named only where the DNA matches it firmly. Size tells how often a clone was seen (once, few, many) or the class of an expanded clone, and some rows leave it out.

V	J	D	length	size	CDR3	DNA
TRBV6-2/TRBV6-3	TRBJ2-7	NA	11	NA	CAASTSSEQYF	TGTGCCGCCTCAACGTCGAGCGAGCAGTACTTC
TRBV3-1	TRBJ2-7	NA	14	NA	CASSHGVYSYEQYF	TGTGCCAGCAGCCATGGCGTCTACTCCTACGAGCAGTACTTC
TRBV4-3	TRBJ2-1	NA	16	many	CASSHPTGRGENEQFF	TGCGCCAGCAGCCACCCGACGGGGAGGGGGGAAAATGAGCAGTTCTTC
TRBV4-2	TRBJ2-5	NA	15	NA	CASSQRRGDQETQYF	TGTGCCAGCAGCCAACGGCGGGGAGACCAAGAGACCCAGTACTTC
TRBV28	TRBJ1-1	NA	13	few	CASSAEGRTEAFF	TGTGCCAGCAGCGCTGAAGGGCGGACTGAAGCTTTCTTT
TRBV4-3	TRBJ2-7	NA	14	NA	CASSQDGGTYEQYF	TGCGCCAGCAGCCAGGACGGGGGAACCTACGAGCAGTACTTC
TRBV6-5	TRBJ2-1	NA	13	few	CASSYSIINEQFF	TGTGCCAGCAGTTACTCCATTATCAATGAGCAGTTCTTC
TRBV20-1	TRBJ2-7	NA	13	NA	CSARKDGSYEQYF	TGCAGTGCTAGAAAGGACGGGTCCTACGAGCAGTACTTC
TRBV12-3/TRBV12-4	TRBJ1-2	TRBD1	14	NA	CASRLVGQGHGYTF	TGTGCCAGCAGGCTAGTAGGACAGGGGCATGGCTACACCTTC
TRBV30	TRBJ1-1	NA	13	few	CAWSVGLRTEAFF	TGTGCCTGGAGTGTAGGACTTCGCACTGAAGCTTTCTTT
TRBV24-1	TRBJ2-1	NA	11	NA	CATSDSNEQFF	TGTGCCACCAGTGACAGCAATGAGCAGTTCTTC
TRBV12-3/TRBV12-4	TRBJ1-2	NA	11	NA	CASTTTRGYTF	TGTGCCAGCACCACCACGAGAGGCTACACCTTC
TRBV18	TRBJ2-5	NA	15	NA	CASSPVGLGGETQYF	TGTGCCAGCTCACCAGTGGGCCTAGGGGGAGAGACCCAGTACTTC
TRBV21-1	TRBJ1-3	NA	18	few	CASGRDSILPPSGNTIYF	TGTGCCAGCGGACGGGACAGCATCCTACCTCCCTCTGGAAACACCATATATTTT
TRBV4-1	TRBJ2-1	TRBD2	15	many	CASSRDAGGGDEQFF	TGCGCCAGCAGCCGGGACGCGGGAGGCGGCGATGAGCAGTTCTTC
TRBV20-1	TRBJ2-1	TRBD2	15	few	CSAPTSGRSYNEQFF	TGCAGTGCCCCGACTAGCGGGAGATCCTACAATGAGCAGTTCTTC
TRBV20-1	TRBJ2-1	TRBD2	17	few	CSASGTSGRYSYNEQFF	TGCAGTGCTAGTGGGACTAGCGGTAGATACTCCTACAATGAGCAGTTCTTC
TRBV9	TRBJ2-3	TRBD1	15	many	CASSVVGGTGDTQYF	TGTGCCAGCAGCGTAGTAGGGGGCACAGGAGATACGCAGTATTTT
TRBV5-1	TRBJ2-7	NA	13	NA	CASSLVAWDEQYF	TGCGCCAGCAGCTTGGTTGCCTGGGACGAGCAGTACTTC
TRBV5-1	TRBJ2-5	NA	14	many	CASSLAGQRETQYF	TGCGCCAGCAGCTTGGCCGGACAGCGAGAGACCCAGTACTTC
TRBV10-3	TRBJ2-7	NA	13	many	CAISGTDSYEQYF	TGTGCCATCAGTGGGACAGACTCCTACGAGCAGTACTTC
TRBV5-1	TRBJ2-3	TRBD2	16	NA	CASSSRGAGGIDTQYF	TGCGCCAGCAGCTCGCGGGGAGCGGGGGGCATCGATACGCAGTATTTT
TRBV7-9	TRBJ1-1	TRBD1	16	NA	CASSGTGQGVNTEAFF	TGTGCCAGCAGCGGGACAGGGCAGGGGGTGAACACTGAAGCTTTCTTT
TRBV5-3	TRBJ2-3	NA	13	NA	CARSFGAAGAQYF	TGTGCCAGAAGCTTCGGTGCAGCAGGAGCGCAGTATTTT
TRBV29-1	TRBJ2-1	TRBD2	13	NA	CSVSGSSYNEQFF	TGCAGCGTTAGCGGGAGCTCCTACAATGAGCAGTTCTTC
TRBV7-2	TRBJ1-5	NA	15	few	CASSLVRARGQPQHF	TGTGCCAGCAGCTTAGTCAGGGCCAGGGGACAGCCCCAGCATTTT
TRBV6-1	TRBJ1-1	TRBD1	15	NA	CASRRRQGVNTEAFF	TGTGCCAGCAGGCGCCGACAGGGCGTGAACACTGAAGCTTTCTTT
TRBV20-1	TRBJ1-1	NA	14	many	CSARVGSLNTEAFF	TGCAGTGCTAGAGTGGGCTCCTTGAACACTGAAGCTTTCTTT
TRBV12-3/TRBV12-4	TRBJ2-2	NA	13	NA	CASSPWETGELFF	TGTGCCAGCAGCCCCTGGGAGACCGGGGAGCTGTTTTTT
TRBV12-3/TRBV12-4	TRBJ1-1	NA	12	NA	CASSPGAREAFF	TGTGCCAGCAGTCCAGGGGCCAGGGAAGCTTTCTTT
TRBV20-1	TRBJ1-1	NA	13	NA	CSATPRVGTEAFF	TGCAGTGCCACTCCCAGGGTTGGCACTGAAGCTTTCTTT
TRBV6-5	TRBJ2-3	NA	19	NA	CASSSGRLTGVYSTDTQYF	TGTGCCAGCAGTTCGGGCCGTCTTACTGGAGTATATAGCACAGATACGCAGTATTTT
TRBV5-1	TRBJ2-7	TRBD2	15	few	CASSAGLAGLGEQYF	TGCGCCAGCAGCGCTGGACTAGCTGGTTTGGGCGAGCAGTACTTC
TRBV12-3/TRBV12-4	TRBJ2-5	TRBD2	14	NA	CASSFSGLAFAQYF	TGTGCCAGCAGTTTCTCGGGACTAGCGTTCGCCCAGTACTTC
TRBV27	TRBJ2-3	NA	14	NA	CASSSVSSTDTQYF	TGTGCCAGCAGTTCAGTCTCTAGCACAGATACGCAGTATTTT
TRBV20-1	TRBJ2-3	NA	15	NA	CSATRLRPGTDTQYF	TGCAGTGCTACAAGACTCAGACCCGGCACAGATACGCAGTATTTT
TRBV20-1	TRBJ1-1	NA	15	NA	CSARRGQQRDTEAFF	TGCAGTGCCCGGAGAGGTCAACAGCGAGACACTGAAGCTTTCTTT
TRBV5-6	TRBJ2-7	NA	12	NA	CASSLEQGEQYF	TGTGCCAGCAGCTTGGAACAGGGTGAGCAGTACTTC
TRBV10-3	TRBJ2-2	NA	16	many	CAISLLGPVNTGELFF	TGTGCCATCAGTCTATTGGGACCCGTGAACACCGGGGAGCTGTTTTTT
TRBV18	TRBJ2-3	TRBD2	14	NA	CASSPGRATDTQYF	TGTGCCAGCTCGCCCGGGAGGGCCACAGATACGCAGTATTTT
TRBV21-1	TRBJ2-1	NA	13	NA	CASSNVRGNEQFF	TGTGCCAGCAGCAATGTGCGGGGGAATGAGCAGTTCTTC
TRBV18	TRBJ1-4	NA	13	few	CASSPGLNEKLFF	TGTGCCAGCTCACCGGGTCTTAATGAAAAACTGTTTTTT
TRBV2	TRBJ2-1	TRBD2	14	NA	CASRTSGPPNEQFF	TGTGCCAGCAGGACTAGCGGACCTCCAAATGAGCAGTTCTTC